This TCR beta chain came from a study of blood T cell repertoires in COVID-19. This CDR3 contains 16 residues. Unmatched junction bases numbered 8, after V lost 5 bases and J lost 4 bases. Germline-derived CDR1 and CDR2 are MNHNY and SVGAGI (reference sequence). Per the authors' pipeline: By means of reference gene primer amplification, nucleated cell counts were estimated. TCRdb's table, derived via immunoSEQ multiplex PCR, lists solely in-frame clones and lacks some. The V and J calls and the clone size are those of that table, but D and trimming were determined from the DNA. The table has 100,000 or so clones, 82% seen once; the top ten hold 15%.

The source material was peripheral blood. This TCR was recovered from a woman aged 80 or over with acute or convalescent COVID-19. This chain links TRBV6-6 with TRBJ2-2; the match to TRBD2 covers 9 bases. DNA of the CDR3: TGTGCCAGCAGTCGGCCGAGCGGGGGGACCACCGGGGAGCTGTTTTTT. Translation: CASSRPSGGTTGELFF.